Following are 22 T cell receptor beta chains from one sample sequenced in a study of blood T cell repertoires in COVID-19. Libraries were prepared by immunoSEQ multiplex PCR; TCRdb keeps only in-frame clonotypes and omits some of them. The profile shows roughly 100,000 clones, approximately 92% of them singletons. Sequenced material: peripheral blood. The receptors originated from a man aged 18 to 29 with acute or convalescent COVID-19.

This clone has only one observation. The chain links TRBV18 to TRBJ1-4; 7 positions match TRBD1. Germline-derived CDR1 and CDR2 are KGHSH and LQKENI. Trimming cost V 3 bases and J 0 bases; bases outside gene matches: 7. This CDR3 is built from 17 residues. The CDR3 DNA is TGTGCCAGCTCACCTAATCCCGGGACAGCAACTAATGAAAAACTGTTTTTT. This encodes CASSPNPGTATNEKLFF.

The chain has TRBV18 and TRBJ1-3; 9 bases match TRBD1. The CDR3 has 17 residues. J was trimmed by 3 bases and V by 0 bases; bases with no gene match: 6. Germline V gives CDR1 KGHSH, CDR2 LQKENI. The CDR3 spells CASSPPTGTGFGNTIYF. In DNA form, the CDR3 reads TGTGCCAGCTCACCACCTACCGGGACAGGGTTTGGAAACACCATATATTTT.

About this clone: Distinct nucleotide sequences in the sample also encode this CDR3. The chain combines TRBV19 with TRBJ2-7; 7 nucleotides match TRBD1. The CDR3 is 15 residues long. Germline trimming cut 1 base from V and 0 bases from J; bases unmatched to any gene: 3. CDR1 LNHDA and CDR2 SQIVND come from the germline V gene (reference sequence). CDR3 sequence (DNA): TGTGCCAGTAGTATAGGACAGGGTAACTCCTACGAGCAGTACTTC. Its protein is CASSIGQGNSYEQYF.

The rearrangement uses TRBV6-6 and TRBJ1-1, with 7 bases aligning to TRBD1. The V segment lost 2 bases and the J segment 6 bases; nucleotides outside the gene matches: 9. This CDR3 has 15 residues. From germline, CDR1 is MNHNY and CDR2 SVGAGI (reference sequence). CDR3 nucleotides: TGTGCCAGCAGTTACGCAAGGGGGCCAGGAGCTGAAGCTTTCTTT. Its translation: CASSYARGPGAEAFF.

V usage is TRBV11-2 and J usage is TRBJ1-1; 9 nucleotides agree with TRBD1. V trimming: 2 bases; J trimming: 4 bases; junction bases outside the gene matches: 2. From germline, CDR1 is SGHAT and CDR2 FQNNGV. The CDR3 contains 14 residues. The CDR3 loop is CASSLTTGGTEAFF. As DNA, the CDR3 is TGTGCCAGCAGCTTAACGACAGGGGGCACTGAAGCTTTCTTT.

J is TRBJ1-4 and V is TRBV15; D call uncertain. CDR3 length: 16 residues. Trimming cost V 3 bases and J 4 bases, with 15 bases left between them. Looked up from germline, CDR1 is LNHNV and CDR2 is YYDKDF (reference sequence). DNA of the CDR3: TGTGCCACCAGCAGCGACCCGGGAGATTTTAATGAAAAACTGTTTTTT. Protein product: CATSSDPGDFNEKLFF.

The V call is TRBV19, the J call TRBJ1-6, with unresolved D. CDR1 LNHDA and CDR2 SQIVND come from the germline V gene (reference sequence). V was shortened by 3 bases and J by 9 bases, with 12 bases between the two germline ends. There are 14 residues in the CDR3. CDR3 sequence: CASSIEPRGSPLHF. The CDR3 coding sequence is TGTGCCAGTAGTATTGAGCCAAGAGGTTCACCCCTCCACTTT.

The chain couples TRBV13 to TRBJ1-4, with TRBD1 matching 9 bases. V lost 3 bases and J lost 7; bases outside the gene matches: 6. This CDR3 is built from 15 residues. Germline CDR1 is PRHDT and CDR2 is FYEKMQ (reference sequence). CDR3 sequence (DNA): TGTGCCAGCAGCTTGGGGGACAGGGTTACTGAAAAACTGTTTTTT. It codes for CASSLGDRVTEKLFF.

The chain employs TRBV5-6 and TRBJ2-3; 8 positions match TRBD1. The CDR3 consists of 15 residues. Germline CDR1 reads SGHDT; CDR2 reads YYEEEE. V shed 4 bases and J 2 bases; nucleotides not matched to a gene: 6. The CDR3: CASSRQGLFTDTQYF. The CDR3 coding sequence is TGTGCCAGCAGCCGACAGGGGCTATTCACAGATACGCAGTATTTT.

A single count supports this clone. This chain joins TRBV3-1 (or the pseudogene TRBV3-2) and TRBJ2-5; no firm D call. The CDR3 consists of 15 residues. V was shortened by 4 bases and J by 4 bases, with 16 bases between the two germline ends. Germline values: CDR1 LGHDT, CDR2 YNNKEL (reference sequence). The chain's CDR3 is CASSRSLFDGETQYF. CDR3 bases: TGTGCCAGCAGCCGAAGCCTTTTTGATGGAGAGACCCAGTACTTC.

The chain links TRBV5-1 to TRBJ1-4; no firm D call. The CDR3 has 15 residues. Trimming removed 4 bases from V and 0 bases from J, with 10 bases in between. Germline V lookup: CDR1 SGHRS, CDR2 YFSETQ. The CDR3 sequence: CASSEEVPTNEKLFF. CDR3 sequence (DNA): TGCGCCAGCAGCGAGGAGGTCCCAACTAATGAAAAACTGTTTTTT.

This chain uses TRBV7-8 with TRBJ2-7; D possibly corresponds to TRBD1 (5 bases). The germline V and J ends were trimmed by 5 bases and 1 base, with 15 bases remaining between them. The CDR3 covers 15 residues. Germline V gives CDR1 SGHVS, CDR2 FQNEAQ. CDR3 residues: CASSPRQLLSYEQYF. The CDR3 region has the DNA TGTGCCAGCAGCCCGCGACAGTTACTATCCTACGAGCAGTACTTC. Filled out from reference TRBV7-8 and TRBJ2-7, the complete variable domain reads GAGVSQSPRYKVAKRGQDVALRCDPISGHVSLFWYQQALGQGPEFLTYFQNEAQLDKSGLPSDRFFAERPEGSVSTLKIQRTQQEDSAVYLCASSPRQLLSYEQYFGPGTRLTVT.

The genes are TRBV5-5 and TRBJ1-5, with a possible D match to TRBD1 (6 bases). Germline V gene data show CDR1 as SGHKS and CDR2 as YYEKEE (reference sequence). V lost 1 base to trimming and J lost 8 bases, with 10 bases between them. This CDR3 has 13 residues. CDR3 DNA: TGTGCCAGCAGCTTGCAGGGGCGAGAGCCCCAGCATTTT. Encoded protein: CASSLQGREPQHF.

V usage is TRBV6-5 and J usage is TRBJ1-3; maybe TRBD1 (5 bases). The CDR3 loop spans 14 amino acids. V lost 1 base, J lost 8 bases, and 12 bases lay in between. Germline values: CDR1 MNHEY, CDR2 SVGAGI. The CDR3 DNA reads as TGTGCCAGCAGTTACTTTCAGGGTTCGGACACCATATATTTT. Protein: CASSYFQGSDTIYF.

This chain links TRBV24-1 with TRBJ1-2; D is possibly TRBD1 (6 bases). Germline V gene lookup returns CDR1 KGHDR and CDR2 SFDVKD. This CDR3 region has 13 residues. The V gene lost 3 bases and the J gene lost 6 bases, with 10 bases spanning the gap. The CDR3 spells CATSDPGVNGYTF. The CDR3 nucleotides are TGTGCCACCAGTGATCCAGGGGTAAATGGCTACACCTTC.

V is TRBV4-1 and J is TRBJ1-5; D may be TRBD1 (5 bases). The CDR3 loop spans 16 amino acids. The V end lost 0 bases, the J end lost 7 bases, and 16 bases lay between the germline ends. Germline V lookup: CDR1 MGHRA, CDR2 YSYEKL. The CDR3 region has the DNA TGCGCCAGCAGCCAAGACGTAGGAGGGGTAGGACAGCCCCAGCATTTT. Its protein product is CASSQDVGGVGQPQHF.

J is TRBJ2-7 and V is TRBV7-8; TRBD2 agrees at 10 bases. The trim removed 7 bases at V and 2 bases at J, leaving 5 bases unmatched. The germline gives CDR1 SGHVS, CDR2 FQNEAQ. This CDR3 region has 14 residues. Here the CDR3 DNA reads TGTGCCAGCACTTCTAGCGGGGGAACCTACGAGCAGTACTTC. It is translated as CASTSSGGTYEQYF.

Concerning this clone: Other nucleotide sequences from this sample produce the same CDR3. This rearrangement joins TRBV6-5 to TRBJ1-2; 12 nucleotides align to TRBD1. CDR3 length equals 16 residues. Trimming cost V 1 base and J 7 bases; bases outside gene matches: 7. CDR1 and CDR2 (germline): MNHEY, SVGAGI. The CDR3 spells CASSYLGTGGRGGYTF. CDR3 in DNA: TGTGCCAGCAGTTACTTAGGGACAGGGGGCAGGGGTGGCTACACCTTC.

This chain joins TRBV5-1 and TRBJ1-4; TRBD1 agrees at 10 bases. The CDR3 sequence is 16 residues long. V was clipped by 4 bases and J by 6 bases; unmatched bases: 9. Germline V gene lookup returns CDR1 SGHRS and CDR2 YFSETQ. Written as DNA, the CDR3 is TGCGCCAGCAGCCCGTTTGCCGGGACAGGGGATGAAAAACTGTTTTTT. Translated, it gives CASSPFAGTGDEKLFF.

The V call is TRBV14, the J call TRBJ1-2, with D possibly TRBD1 on 6 matching bases. The CDR3 runs 13 residues. The V end was cut by 5 bases, the J end by 0 bases, with 7 bases between. CDR1 is SGHDN, CDR2 FVKESK, per germline. Here the CDR3 DNA reads TGTGCCAGCAGCAGGGGGACTAACTATGGCTACACCTTC. Its protein product is CASSRGTNYGYTF. Full variable domain (missing parts from reference TRBV14 and TRBJ1-2): EAGVTQFPSHSVIEKGQTVTLRCDPISGHDNLYWYRRVMGKEIKFLLHFVKESKQDESGMPNNRFLAERTGGTYSTLKVQPAELEDSGVYFCASSRGTNYGYTFGSGTRLTVV.

This chain connects TRBV15 to TRBJ2-1, with 8 bases that match TRBD1. The CDR3 totals 17 residues. After removal of 4 bases from V and 7 bases from J, the junction contained 15 bases not matched to a gene. The V gene's germline CDR1 is LNHNV and CDR2 YYDKDF (reference sequence). In DNA form, the CDR3 reads TGTGCCACCAGCAAAGGGGTAAGGGAGACAGGGGAGAATGAGCAGTTCTTC. It specifies CATSKGVRETGENEQFF.

Only one count was recorded for this clone. The CDR3 region has the DNA TGTGCCAGCACCCCGTGGGCAGGGTCCTACACTGAAGCTTTCTTT. This gives the protein CASTPWAGSYTEAFF. The rearrangement joins TRBV27 to TRBJ1-1, with D possibly matching TRBD1 (5 bases). There are 15 residues in the CDR3. Germline CDR1 reads MNHEY; CDR2 reads SMNVEV (reference sequence). V was cut by 7 bases and J by 3 bases, with 18 bases left in between.